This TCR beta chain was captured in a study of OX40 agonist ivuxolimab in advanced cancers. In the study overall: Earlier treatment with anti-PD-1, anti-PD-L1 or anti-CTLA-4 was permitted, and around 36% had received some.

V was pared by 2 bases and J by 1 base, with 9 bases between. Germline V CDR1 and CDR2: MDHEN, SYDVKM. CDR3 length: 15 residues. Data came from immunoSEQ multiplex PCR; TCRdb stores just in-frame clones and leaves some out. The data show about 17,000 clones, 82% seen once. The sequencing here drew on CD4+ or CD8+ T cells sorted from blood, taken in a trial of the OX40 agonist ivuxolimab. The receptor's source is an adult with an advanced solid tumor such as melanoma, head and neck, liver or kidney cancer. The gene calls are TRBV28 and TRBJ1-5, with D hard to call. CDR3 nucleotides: TGTGCCAGCAGTTTAAACACCCAGAGCAATCAGCCCCAGCATTTT. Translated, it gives CASSLNTQSNQPQHF.